The present TCR beta chain was sequenced within a study of blood T cell repertoires in COVID-19. V dropped 4 bases and J dropped 0 bases, with 16 bases sitting between them. Germline CDR1 reads MGHRA; CDR2 reads YSYEKL. The CDR3 is 17 amino acids. This table comes from immunoSEQ multiplex PCR, and its TCRdb copy is limited to in-frame clones, with some not included. The data contain approximately 260,000 clones, roughly 86% of them singletons. The TCR was taken from an older woman who had recovered from COVID-19. V gene TRBV4-1 combines with J gene TRBJ1-5, with D possibly TRBD1 on 6 matching bases. The specimen was PBMCs or T cells enriched from blood (not recorded which). In nucleotides, the CDR3 is TGCGCCAGCAGCCCTCGTGCCGGGACAATTAGCAATCAGCCCCAGCATTTT. Its translation is CASSPRAGTISNQPQHF.